The rows below give T cell receptor beta chains drawn from one sample of a study of blood T cell repertoires in COVID-19. Using immunoSEQ multiplex PCR, the repertoire was profiled, and TCRdb retains in-frame clones only, with some absent. The profile shows 150,000 to 200,000 clones, about 81% of them singletons. The material sequenced was peripheral blood. These receptors were collected from a human donor in a cohort sampled during active COVID-19. Both conserved end residues are part of each CDR3. A D gene is named only where the DNA matches it firmly. Where a row states a size, it is once, few, many or the class of an expanded clone; other rows omit it.

d_call j_call clone_size v_call cdr3_nt cdr3_aa
. TRBJ2-3 . TRBV28 TGTGCCAGCAGTCTAACCCCGGACAGTAGCGCGAGCACAGATACGCAGTATTTT CASSLTPDSSASTDTQYF
. TRBJ1-2 . TRBV7-2 TGTGCCAGCAGCCCTAGCCGGGAAGATGGCTACACCTTC CASSPSREDGYTF
. TRBJ2-1 few TRBV6-6 TGTGCCATCGAGTGGGCACAGGGCCTCAATGAGCAGTTCTTC CAIEWAQGLNEQFF
. TRBJ1-2 few TRBV12-3/TRBV12-4 TGTGCCAGCAGCCTCGACAGGATCTATGGCTACACCTTC CASSLDRIYGYTF
. TRBJ1-5 once TRBV19 TGTGCCAGTAGTATAGACGGGAGGGGAGGGGGTAGCAATCAGCCCCAGCATTTT CASSIDGRGGGSNQPQHF
. TRBJ2-5 . TRBV7-9 TGTGCCAGCAGCTTAGCGCACTCAGGAGTTGAGGGTTACCAAGAGACCCAGTACTTC CASSLAHSGVEGYQETQYF
. TRBJ1-1 . TRBV6-5 TGTGCCAGCAGTTACCAGGACAGCCGGTCCACTGAAGCTTTCTTT CASSYQDSRSTEAFF
. TRBJ2-5 . TRBV2 TGTGCCAGCAGCCCAGAAGAGACCCAGTACTTC CASSPEETQYF
TRBD1 TRBJ1-3 medium-sized TRBV7-9 TGTGCCAGCAGCTTAGAACAGGGGGGAGACTCTGGAAACACCATATATTTT CASSLEQGGDSGNTIYF
TRBD2 TRBJ2-2 once TRBV2 TGTGCCAGCAATCTGGCGTCTAGCGGGAGGAGGAAGGACACCGGGGAGCTGTTTTTT CASNLASSGRRKDTGELFF
TRBD2 TRBJ2-1 . TRBV2 TGTGCCAGCAGTGAAACGACTAGCACTGAGCAGTTCTTC CASSETTSTEQFF
. TRBJ2-7 . TRBV7-6 TGTGCCAGCAGCCTATCGATCCAGGGAGGCTACGAGCAGTACTTC CASSLSIQGGYEQYF
TRBD2 TRBJ2-3 once TRBV7-9 TGTGCCAGCAGGGAAGCGGGGGCCACAGATACGCAGTATTTT CASREAGATDTQYF
. TRBJ2-1 . TRBV7-6 TGTGCCAGCAGCACCCAGGGGAGAGGGGTCAATGAGCAGTTCTTC CASSTQGRGVNEQFF
TRBD1 TRBJ1-2 . TRBV5-1 TGCGCCAGCAGCTTTGACAGGGACTCCTATGGCTACACCTTC CASSFDRDSYGYTF
TRBD2 TRBJ2-7 . TRBV27 TGTGCCAGCAGCACCCTCGGCGGGGGGCTCTCCTACGAGCAGTACTTC CASSTLGGGLSYEQYF
TRBD1 TRBJ1-5 . TRBV4-1 TGCGCCAGCAGCCAGGTGACAGGGTACAATCAGCCCCAGCATTTT CASSQVTGYNQPQHF
TRBD1 TRBJ2-5 . TRBV7-6 TGTGCCAGCAGCACCGGGACAGGGAATGGAGAGACCCAGTACTTC CASSTGTGNGETQYF
TRBD1 TRBJ1-4 . TRBV18 TGTGCCAGCTCACCTCCGGGACAGGGCTTGAATGAAAAACTGTTTTTT CASSPPGQGLNEKLFF
. TRBJ1-5 . TRBV14 TGTGCCAGCAGCCGACTCGATCAGCCCCAGCATTTT CASSRLDQPQHF
. TRBJ2-5 . TRBV4-3 TGCGCCAGCAGCCAAGATACGGGTGGCGGGGGCTGGAACCAGTACTTC CASSQDTGGGGWNQYF
TRBD1 TRBJ1-5 . TRBV2 TGTGCCAGCAGCCCGGGACAGGGTAATCAGCCCCAGCATTTT CASSPGQGNQPQHF
TRBD1 TRBJ2-7 once TRBV11-2 TGTGCCAGCAGCATTGGGACAGGGATATACGAGCAGTACTTC CASSIGTGIYEQYF
TRBD1 TRBJ2-4 . TRBV29-1 TGCAGCGTGGGACAGAACACGGACATTCAGTACTTC CSVGQNTDIQYF
. TRBJ2-6 . TRBV6-5 TGTGCCAGCAGCACTAGCTCTGGGGCCAACGTCCTGACTTTC CASSTSSGANVLTF
TRBD2 TRBJ2-3 . TRBV5-1 TGCGCCAGCCGGACTAGCGGGGGGGCCGTCCGGGATACGCAGTATTTT CASRTSGGAVRDTQYF
. TRBJ2-7 . TRBV6-5 TGTGCCAGCTCGCGGCAGGGATACGAGCAGTACTTC CASSRQGYEQYF
. TRBJ2-7 . TRBV11-2 TGTGCCAGCAGCTTAGATCTTGGCGGAGGGTACTACGAGCAGTACTTC CASSLDLGGGYYEQYF